This section outlines one T cell receptor beta chain sequence together with its context. Its target is not known. The data originate from a study of metastatic and nonmetastatic thyroid tumors. In the study overall: Blood and tumor or nodule tissue repertoires from malignant and benign thyroid patients were compared. Points from the study as a whole: It was reportedly found that TCR beta diversity was significantly higher in malignant thyroid tumors than in benign nodules, a difference seen in both blood and tumor samples.

As originally analysed: A classifier of distant metastasis in papillary thyroid cancer was built from CDR3 differences (across clinicopathological groups). TCRdb re-analyzed the PCR reads using MiXCR. Clone size and V and J calls follow TCRdb, not the original study. The repertoire holds more than 6,000 clones, roughly 16% seen once, with around 10% in the top ten. None of the patients had undergone any treatment ahead of thyroid surgery. Material: tumor tissue. The source of this sequence is a male donor with papillary thyroid cancer or a benign thyroid nodule (not recorded which). Some clones in this sample may be carry-over from other donors' samples.

CDR3 sequence: CASSPSGTFYGYTF. The CDR3 DNA reads TGTGCCAGCAGTCCCTCCGGGACCTTCTATGGCTACACCTTC. This rearrangement joins TRBV6-1 to TRBJ1-2, with a possible D match to TRBD1 (5 bases). Germline V CDR1 and CDR2: MNHNS, SASEGT. Trimming took off 5 bases at V and 4 bases at J, with 14 bases between the two ends. This CDR3 contains 14 residues.